This T cell receptor beta chain was identified in a study of blood T cell repertoires in COVID-19. Per germline, CDR1 SGHNT and CDR2 YYREEE (reference sequence). V lost 2 bases to trimming and J lost 7 bases, with 10 bases between them. This CDR3 spans 12 amino acids. TCRdb's copy holds only in-frame clones and misses some; the assay was immunoSEQ multiplex PCR. The sample has approximately 270,000 clones, about 89% seen once; the top ten hold more than 0.75%. This clone showed up just a few times. This receptor was taken from a man younger than 45 with acute or convalescent COVID-19. The chain links TRBV5-4 to TRBJ2-7; D is unresolved. Sequencing used peripheral blood. The CDR3 coding sequence is TGTGCCAGCAGCTTTCCAGCGAAGGAGCAGTACTTC. Protein product: CASSFPAKEQYF.